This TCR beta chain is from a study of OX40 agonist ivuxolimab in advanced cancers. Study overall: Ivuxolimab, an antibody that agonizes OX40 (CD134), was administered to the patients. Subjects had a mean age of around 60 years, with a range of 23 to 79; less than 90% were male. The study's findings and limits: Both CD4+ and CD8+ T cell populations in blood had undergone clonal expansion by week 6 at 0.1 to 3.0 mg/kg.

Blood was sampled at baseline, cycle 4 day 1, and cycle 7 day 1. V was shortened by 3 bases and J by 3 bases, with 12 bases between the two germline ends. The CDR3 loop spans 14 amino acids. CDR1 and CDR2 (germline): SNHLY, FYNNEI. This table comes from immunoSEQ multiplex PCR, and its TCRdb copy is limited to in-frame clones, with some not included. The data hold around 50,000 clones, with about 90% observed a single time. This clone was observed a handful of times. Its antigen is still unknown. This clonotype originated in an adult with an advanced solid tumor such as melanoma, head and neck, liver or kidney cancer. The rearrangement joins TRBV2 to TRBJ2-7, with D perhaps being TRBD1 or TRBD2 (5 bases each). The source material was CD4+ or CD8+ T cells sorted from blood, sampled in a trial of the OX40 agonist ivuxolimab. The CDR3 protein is CASSEPGTDYEQYF. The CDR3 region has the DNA TGTGCCAGCAGTGAGCCCGGGACGGACTACGAGCAGTACTTC.